Listed below are T cell receptor beta chains from one sample, sequenced in a study of PD-1 and CTLA-4 blockade in melanoma. The repertoire was sequenced with immunoSEQ multiplex PCR; TCRdb's copy has only in-frame clones and lacks some. The repertoire holds tens of thousands of clones, less than 95% seen once, with roughly 8.6% in the top ten. Source: CD8+ T cells from peripheral blood, taken from a patient given anti-PD-1 treatment. The receptors originated from a human donor with melanoma. The CDR3 runs from the conserved cysteine through the conserved F or W. The D gene is left open where the match is weak. Some rows have no size entry. The others give once, few or many, or a class for an expanded clone.

CDR3 protein: CASSFGGSDEQFF
CDR3 DNA: TGCGCCAGCAGCTTTGGTGGGAGCGATGAGCAGTTCTTC
J gene: TRBJ2-1
clone size: once
D gene: .
V gene: TRBV5-1

CDR3 protein: CASSPGERSGLWDTQYF
CDR3 DNA: TGTGCCAGCAGCCCAGGAGAGAGGAGTGGGCTCTGGGATACGCAGTATTTT
J gene: TRBJ2-3
clone size: .
D gene: .
V gene: TRBV11-3

CDR3 protein: CATSAAGGITEAFF
CDR3 DNA: TGTGCCACCAGTGCCGCAGGGGGCATTACTGAAGCTTTCTTT
J gene: TRBJ1-1
clone size: .
D gene: TRBD1
V gene: TRBV24-1

CDR3 protein: CASSLNAAGLNTGELFF
CDR3 DNA: TGTGCCAGCAGCTTAAACGCGGCGGGACTGAACACCGGGGAGCTGTTTTTT
J gene: TRBJ2-2
clone size: .
D gene: .
V gene: TRBV7-6

CDR3 protein: CASSAQAGELFF
CDR3 DNA: TGTGCCAGCAGCGCACAGGCCGGGGAGCTGTTTTTT
J gene: TRBJ2-2
clone size: .
D gene: .
V gene: TRBV9

CDR3 protein: CASSYWGDIQSPLHF
CDR3 DNA: TGTGCCAGCAGTTACTGGGGGGACATACAATCACCCCTCCACTTT
J gene: TRBJ1-6
clone size: .
D gene: .
V gene: TRBV6-2/TRBV6-3

CDR3 protein: CASSSLPPGQGNTEAFF
CDR3 DNA: TGTGCCAGTAGTAGTCTCCCCCCGGGTCAGGGGAACACTGAAGCTTTCTTT
J gene: TRBJ1-1
clone size: .
D gene: .
V gene: TRBV19

CDR3 protein: CAWSVGIGNEQYF
CDR3 DNA: TGTGCCTGGAGTGTCGGAATTGGTAACGAGCAGTACTTC
J gene: TRBJ2-7
clone size: .
D gene: .
V gene: TRBV30

CDR3 protein: CASRWTGWNYNEQFF
CDR3 DNA: TGTGCCAGCAGATGGACAGGGTGGAACTACAATGAGCAGTTCTTC
J gene: TRBJ2-1
clone size: .
D gene: TRBD1
V gene: TRBV27

CDR3 protein: CASSFSRVNNQPQHF
CDR3 DNA: TGTGCCAGCAGTTTTTCCAGGGTGAACAATCAGCCCCAGCATTTT
J gene: TRBJ1-5
clone size: .
D gene: .
V gene: TRBV28

CDR3 protein: CASSLASGETTDTQYF
CDR3 DNA: TGTGCCAGCAGCTTAGCGTCCGGGGAGACCACAGATACGCAGTATTTT
J gene: TRBJ2-3
clone size: .
D gene: .
V gene: TRBV7-9

CDR3 protein: CASSSSRQSRATNEKLFF
CDR3 DNA: .
J gene: TRBJ1-4
clone size: .
D gene: .
V gene: TRBV6-2/TRBV6-3

CDR3 protein: CASSQWTGNDEAFF
CDR3 DNA: TGTGCCAGCAGCCAATGGACAGGGAACGATGAAGCTTTCTTT
J gene: TRBJ1-1
clone size: .
D gene: TRBD1
V gene: TRBV14

CDR3 protein: CASSLGVGELFF
CDR3 DNA: TGTGCCAGCAGTTTGGGGGTCGGGGAGCTGTTTTTT
J gene: TRBJ2-2
clone size: .
D gene: .
V gene: TRBV28

CDR3 protein: CASSYSGGGTEAFF
CDR3 DNA: TGTGCCAGCAGTTACTCGGGGGGTGGGACTGAAGCTTTCTTT
J gene: TRBJ1-1
clone size: .
D gene: .
V gene: TRBV6-6

CDR3 protein: CASSSTGYSNQPQHF
CDR3 DNA: TGTGCCAGCAGTTCGACCGGTTATAGCAATCAGCCCCAGCATTTT
J gene: TRBJ1-5
clone size: .
D gene: .
V gene: TRBV6-5

CDR3 protein: CASLSRDGTVNTEAFF
CDR3 DNA: TGTGCCAGCTTGTCCCGGGACGGCACCGTGAACACTGAAGCTTTCTTT
J gene: TRBJ1-1
clone size: .
D gene: .
V gene: TRBV18

CDR3 protein: CASSQGDIAYNEQFF
CDR3 DNA: TGTGCCAGCAGCCAGGGGGACATCGCGTACAATGAGCAGTTCTTC
J gene: TRBJ2-1
clone size: .
D gene: .
V gene: TRBV4-2

CDR3 protein: CASGQGNQPQHF
CDR3 DNA: TGTGCTAGCGGACAGGGAAATCAGCCCCAGCATTTT
J gene: TRBJ1-5
clone size: .
D gene: TRBD1
V gene: TRBV18

CDR3 protein: CATSDQLGGTQYF
CDR3 DNA: TGTGCCACCAGTGACCAACTAGGAGGAACGCAGTATTTT
J gene: TRBJ2-3
clone size: .
D gene: .
V gene: TRBV24-1

CDR3 protein: CATSRKTQNQETQYF
CDR3 DNA: TGTGCCACCAGTCGAAAGACCCAAAACCAAGAGACCCAGTACTTC
J gene: TRBJ2-5
clone size: .
D gene: .
V gene: TRBV24-1

CDR3 protein: CASSPGQWNQPQHF
CDR3 DNA: TGTGCCAGCAGCCCGGGGCAGTGGAATCAGCCCCAGCATTTT
J gene: TRBJ1-5
clone size: .
D gene: .
V gene: TRBV5-8

CDR3 protein: CASSLNVGGGSYEQYF
CDR3 DNA: TGTGCCAGCAGCTTAAACGTGGGAGGAGGCTCCTACGAGCAGTACTTC
J gene: TRBJ2-7
clone size: .
D gene: .
V gene: TRBV5-8

CDR3 protein: CASSFRGNEQYF
CDR3 DNA: TGTGCCAGCAGCTTTCGTGGAAACGAGCAGTACTTC
J gene: TRBJ2-7
clone size: .
D gene: .
V gene: TRBV27

CDR3 protein: CASSQDFRLAGKDEQFF
CDR3 DNA: TGCGCCAGCAGCCAAGATTTCCGGCTAGCGGGAAAGGATGAGCAGTTCTTC
J gene: TRBJ2-1
clone size: .
D gene: TRBD2
V gene: TRBV4-1

CDR3 protein: CASSQVFAADSYCTDTQYF
CDR3 DNA: TGTGCCAGCAGCCAAGTGTTCGCGGCAGACAGCTACTGCACAGATACGCAGTATTTT
J gene: TRBJ2-3
clone size: .
D gene: .
V gene: TRBV14

CDR3 protein: CASTGIPGEQFF
CDR3 DNA: TGTGCCAGCACCGGGATCCCAGGGGAGCAGTTCTTC
J gene: TRBJ2-1
clone size: .
D gene: .
V gene: TRBV27

CDR3 protein: CASSLGANEKLFF
CDR3 DNA: TGTGCCAGCAGTTTAGGTGCTAATGAAAAACTGTTTTTT
J gene: TRBJ1-4
clone size: .
D gene: .
V gene: TRBV28

CDR3 protein: CASSQREQGNTIYF
CDR3 DNA: TGTGCCAGCAGTCAACGGGAGCAGGGAAACACCATATATTTT
J gene: TRBJ1-3
clone size: .
D gene: .
V gene: TRBV6-6

CDR3 protein: CASSFGGSNTEAFF
CDR3 DNA: TGTGCCAGCAGTTTCGGGGGTTCGAACACTGAAGCTTTCTTT
J gene: TRBJ1-1
clone size: .
D gene: .
V gene: TRBV28

CDR3 protein: CASSYLGAEAFF
CDR3 DNA: TGTGCCAGCAGTTACCTTGGGGCTGAAGCTTTCTTT
J gene: TRBJ1-1
clone size: .
D gene: .
V gene: TRBV6-5

CDR3 protein: CASSLGTVSGNTIYF
CDR3 DNA: TGTGCCAGCAGCTTAGGGACAGTATCTGGAAACACCATATATTTT
J gene: TRBJ1-3
clone size: .
D gene: .
V gene: TRBV7-9

CDR3 protein: CSAEPALQGEDTEAFF
CDR3 DNA: TGCAGCGCCGAACCCGCCCTACAGGGGGAGGACACTGAAGCTTTCTTT
J gene: TRBJ1-1
clone size: once
D gene: TRBD1
V gene: TRBV29-1

CDR3 protein: CASSWGKNTEAFF
CDR3 DNA: TGTGCCAGCAGCTGGGGTAAGAACACTGAAGCTTTCTTT
J gene: TRBJ1-1
clone size: .
D gene: .
V gene: TRBV7-9

CDR3 protein: CASSLTQGESGNTIYF
CDR3 DNA: TGTGCCAGCAGCCTTACCCAGGGGGAGTCTGGAAACACCATATATTTT
J gene: TRBJ1-3
clone size: once
D gene: TRBD1
V gene: TRBV5-6

CDR3 protein: CASNQWGGNTEAFF
CDR3 DNA: TGTGCCAGCAACCAATGGGGGGGAAACACTGAAGCTTTCTTT
J gene: TRBJ1-1
clone size: .
D gene: .
V gene: TRBV2

CDR3 protein: CASSSGQEPYEQYF
CDR3 DNA: TGTGCCAGCAGCTCGGGACAGGAACCGTACGAGCAGTACTTC
J gene: TRBJ2-7
clone size: .
D gene: TRBD1
V gene: TRBV11-2

CDR3 protein: CASSLVLAGAGSHEQFF
CDR3 DNA: TGTGCCAGCAGTTTAGTTCTAGCGGGTGCGGGGTCCCATGAGCAGTTCTTC
J gene: TRBJ2-1
clone size: .
D gene: TRBD2
V gene: TRBV27

CDR3 protein: CASSESSGRANVGRGSEQFF
CDR3 DNA: TGCGCCAGCAGTGAGTCATCCGGGAGGGCTAATGTCGGTAGGGGGAGTGAGCAGTTCTTC
J gene: TRBJ2-1
clone size: once
D gene: TRBD2
V gene: TRBV10-2

CDR3 protein: CASMGPPNTEAFF
CDR3 DNA: TGTGCCAGTATGGGACCCCCGAACACTGAAGCTTTCTTT
J gene: TRBJ1-1
clone size: .
D gene: .
V gene: TRBV19

CDR3 protein: CAWSLPWRNEGNYGYTF
CDR3 DNA: TGTGCCTGGAGCCTCCCTTGGAGGAACGAGGGTAACTATGGCTACACCTTC
J gene: TRBJ1-2
clone size: .
D gene: .
V gene: TRBV30